These 4 T cell receptor beta chains were all obtained from the same sample, sequenced in a study of T cell responses to AZD1222 COVID-19 vaccine. Measured with immunoSEQ multiplex PCR; TCRdb has only the in-frame clones, and not every one. The table has 180,000 or so clones, around 94% seen once; the top ten hold about 0.6%. The sample was peripheral blood, taken on day 0 of AZD1222 vaccination. The receptors come from an adult in good health.

This chain links TRBV30 with TRBJ1-1, with D possibly being TRBD1 (6 bases). Trimming removed 2 bases from V and 5 bases from J, with 12 bases in between. The CDR3 loop spans 13 amino acids. Germline assignment: CDR1 GTSNPN and CDR2 SVGIG (reference sequence). The CDR3 protein is CAWSLQGGTEAFF. The CDR3 DNA reads TGTGCCTGGAGTCTACAGGGTGGTACTGAAGCTTTCTTT.

J is TRBJ2-7 and V is TRBV28, with 12 bases fitting TRBD2. Trimming cost V 5 bases and J 0 bases; bases outside gene matches: 8. In germline, CDR1 is MDHEN, CDR2 SYDVKM. The CDR3 contains 17 residues. CDR3 nucleotide sequence: TGTGCCAGCAGTCCCCCGGGACTAGCGGGTGCCTCCTACGAGCAGTACTTC. Its translation: CASSPPGLAGASYEQYF.

The chain links TRBV7-3 to TRBJ2-3; D uncertain. Germline V lookup: CDR1 SGHTA, CDR2 FQGTGA. V was pared by 4 bases and J by 5 bases, with 10 bases between. The CDR3 is 13 amino acids. CDR3 nucleotides: TGTGCCAGCAGCTATAACACTGGAGATACGCAGTATTTT. It is translated as CASSYNTGDTQYF.

Only one count was recorded for this clone. The chain recombines TRBV4-1 with TRBJ1-3, with D uncertain. Germline V gene sequence: CDR1 MGHRA, CDR2 YSYEKL. Trimming cost V 5 bases and J 5 bases, with 7 bases left between them. This CDR3 comprises 12 residues. The CDR3 spells CASSTERNTIYF. The CDR3 coding sequence is TGCGCCAGCAGCACAGAGCGAAACACCATATATTTT.